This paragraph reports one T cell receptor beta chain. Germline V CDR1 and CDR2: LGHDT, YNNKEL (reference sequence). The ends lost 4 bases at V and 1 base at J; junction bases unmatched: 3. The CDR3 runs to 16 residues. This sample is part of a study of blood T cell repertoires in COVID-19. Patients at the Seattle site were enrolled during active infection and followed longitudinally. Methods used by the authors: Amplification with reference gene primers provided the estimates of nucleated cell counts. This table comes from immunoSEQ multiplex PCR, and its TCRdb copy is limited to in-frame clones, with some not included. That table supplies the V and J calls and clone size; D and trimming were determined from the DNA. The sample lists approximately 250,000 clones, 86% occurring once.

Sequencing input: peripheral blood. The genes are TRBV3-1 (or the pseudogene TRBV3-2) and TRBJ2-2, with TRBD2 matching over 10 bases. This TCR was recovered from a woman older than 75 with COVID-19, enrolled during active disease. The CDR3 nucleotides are TGTGCCAGCAGCCGTCCTAGCGGGGGGAACACCGGGGAGCTGTTTTTT. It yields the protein CASSRPSGGNTGELFF.